This T cell receptor beta chain was sequenced in a study of glioma-infiltrating T cells. To note about this clonotype: Its antigen is not identified.

The iRepertoire nested amplicon-rescue multiplex PCR amplified TCR alpha and beta CDR3s from RNA. Tissue mRNA or PBMC total RNA, roughly 85-450 ng, went into one-step reverse transcription and amplification. One entry per CDR3 protein results from TCRdb running MiXCR on the multiplex PCR reads. The table includes 90,000 to 100,000 distinct CDR3 sequences, roughly 40% detected once. The germline CDR1 and CDR2 sequences are LGHDT and YNNKEL (reference sequence). V was clipped by 9 bases and J by 6 bases, with 19 bases between them. CDR3 length: 14 residues. Findings and caveats of the study: Tissue-blood divergence was below expectation in non-neoplastic patients, above in gliomas. Only very few CDR3 sequences appeared in both tissue and blood.

This chain joins TRBV3-1 and TRBJ2-3, with D possibly matching TRBD2 (5 bases). Sequencing was carried out using glioma tissue, nonneoplastic brain tissue, or PBMCs (not recorded which). This TCR was sampled from a human donor with low-grade glioma or glioblastoma, undergoing nonglioma brain surgery, or in good health (not recorded which). CDR3 bases: TGTGCCAGAATCCAAGCTAGCCCCATGGATACGCAGTATTTT. It specifies CARIQASPMDTQYF.